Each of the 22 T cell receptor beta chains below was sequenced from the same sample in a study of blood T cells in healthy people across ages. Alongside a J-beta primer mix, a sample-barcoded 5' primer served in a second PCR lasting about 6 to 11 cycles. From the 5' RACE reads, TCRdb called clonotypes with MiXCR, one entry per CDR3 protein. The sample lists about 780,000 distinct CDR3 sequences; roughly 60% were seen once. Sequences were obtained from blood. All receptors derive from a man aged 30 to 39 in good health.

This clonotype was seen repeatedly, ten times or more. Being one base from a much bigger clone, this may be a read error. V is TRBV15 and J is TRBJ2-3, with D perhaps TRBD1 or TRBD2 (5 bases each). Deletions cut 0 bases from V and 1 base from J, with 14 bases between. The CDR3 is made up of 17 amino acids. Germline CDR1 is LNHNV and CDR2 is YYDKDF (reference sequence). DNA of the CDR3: TGTGCCACCAGCAGAGATAAGGGACGAGGGGGCACAGATACGCAGTATTTT. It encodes CATSRDKGRGGTDTQYF.

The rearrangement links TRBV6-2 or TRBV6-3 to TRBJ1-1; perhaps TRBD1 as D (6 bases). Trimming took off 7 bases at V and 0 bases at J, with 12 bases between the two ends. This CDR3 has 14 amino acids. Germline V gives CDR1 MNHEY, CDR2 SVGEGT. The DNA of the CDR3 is TGTGCCAGCACCGAGGACAGCATGAACACTGAAGCTTTCTTT. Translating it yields CASTEDSMNTEAFF.

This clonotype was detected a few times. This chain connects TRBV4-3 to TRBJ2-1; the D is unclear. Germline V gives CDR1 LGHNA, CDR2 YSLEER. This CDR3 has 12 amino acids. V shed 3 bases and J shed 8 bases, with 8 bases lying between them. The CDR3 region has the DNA TGCGCCAGCAGCCAGAATAGGTATGAGCAGTTCTTC. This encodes CASSQNRYEQFF.

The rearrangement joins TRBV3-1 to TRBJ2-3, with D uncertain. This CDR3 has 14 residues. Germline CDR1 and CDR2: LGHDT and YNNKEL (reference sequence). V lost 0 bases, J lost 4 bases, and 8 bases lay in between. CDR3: CASSQDRRSDTQYF. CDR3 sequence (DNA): TGTGCCAGCAGCCAAGATCGTAGGTCAGATACGCAGTATTTT.

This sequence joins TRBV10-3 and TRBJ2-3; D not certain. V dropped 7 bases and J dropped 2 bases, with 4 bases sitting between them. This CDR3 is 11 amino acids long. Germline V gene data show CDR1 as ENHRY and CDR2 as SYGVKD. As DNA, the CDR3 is TGTGCCATCACGAACACAGATACGCAGTATTTT. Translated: CAITNTDTQYF.

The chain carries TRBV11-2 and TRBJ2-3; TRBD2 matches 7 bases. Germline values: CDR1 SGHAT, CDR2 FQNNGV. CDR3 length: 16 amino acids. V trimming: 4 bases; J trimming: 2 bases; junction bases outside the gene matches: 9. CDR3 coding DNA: TGTGCCAGCAGCTCTACCGTGGGGGGGTTCACAGATACGCAGTATTTT. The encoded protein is CASSSTVGGFTDTQYF. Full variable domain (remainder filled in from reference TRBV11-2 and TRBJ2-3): EAGVAQSPRYKIIEKRQSVAFWCNPISGHATLYWYQQILGQGPKLLIQFQNNGVVDDSQLPKDRFSAERLKGVDSTLKIQPAKLEDSAVYLCASSSTVGGFTDTQYFGPGTRLTVL.

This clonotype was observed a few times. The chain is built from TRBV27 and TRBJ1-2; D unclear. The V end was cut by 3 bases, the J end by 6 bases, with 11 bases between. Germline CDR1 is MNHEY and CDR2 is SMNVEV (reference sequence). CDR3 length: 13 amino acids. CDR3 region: CASSFSAANGYTF. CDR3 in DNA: TGTGCCAGCAGTTTTTCGGCAGCCAATGGCTACACCTTC.

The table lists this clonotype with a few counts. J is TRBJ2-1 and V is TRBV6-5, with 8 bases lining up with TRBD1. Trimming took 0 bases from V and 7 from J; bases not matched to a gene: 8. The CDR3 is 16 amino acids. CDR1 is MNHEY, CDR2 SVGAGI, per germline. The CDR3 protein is CASSYSRQGAGNEQFF. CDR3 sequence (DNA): TGTGCCAGCAGTTACTCGAGGCAGGGGGCCGGTAATGAGCAGTTCTTC.

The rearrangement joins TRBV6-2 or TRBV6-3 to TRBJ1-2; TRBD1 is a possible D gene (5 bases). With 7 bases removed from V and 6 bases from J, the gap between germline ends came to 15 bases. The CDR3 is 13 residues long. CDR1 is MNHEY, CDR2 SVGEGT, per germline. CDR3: CASKREDSDGYTF. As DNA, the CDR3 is TGTGCCAGCAAGAGGGAAGACAGCGATGGCTACACCTTC.

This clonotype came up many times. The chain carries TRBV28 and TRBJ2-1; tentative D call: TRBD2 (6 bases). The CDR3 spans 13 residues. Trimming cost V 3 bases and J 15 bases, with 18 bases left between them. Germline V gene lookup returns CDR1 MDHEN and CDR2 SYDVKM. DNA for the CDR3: TGTGCCAGCAGTTTGAGTGGCGGGAAGGCGTGGTTCTTC. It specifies CASSLSGGKAWFF.

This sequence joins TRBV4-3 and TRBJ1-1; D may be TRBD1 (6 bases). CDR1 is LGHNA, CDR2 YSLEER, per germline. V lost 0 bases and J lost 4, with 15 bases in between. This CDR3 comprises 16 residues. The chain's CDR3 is CASSQDKGQGLTEAFF. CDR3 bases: TGCGCCAGCAGCCAAGATAAGGGTCAGGGGCTCACTGAAGCTTTCTTT.

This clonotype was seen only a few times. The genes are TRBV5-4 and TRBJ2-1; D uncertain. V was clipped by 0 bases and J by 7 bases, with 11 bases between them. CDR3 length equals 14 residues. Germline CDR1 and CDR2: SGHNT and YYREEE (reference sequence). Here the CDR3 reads CASSLEASENEQFF. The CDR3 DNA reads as TGTGCCAGCAGCTTGGAGGCCTCAGAGAATGAGCAGTTCTTC.

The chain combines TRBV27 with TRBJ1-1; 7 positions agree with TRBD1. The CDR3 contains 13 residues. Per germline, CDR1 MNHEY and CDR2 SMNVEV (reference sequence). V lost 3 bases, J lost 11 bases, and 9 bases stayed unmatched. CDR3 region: CASSLDVTGWAFF. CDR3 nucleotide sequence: TGTGCCAGCAGTTTGGACGTGACAGGGTGGGCTTTCTTT.

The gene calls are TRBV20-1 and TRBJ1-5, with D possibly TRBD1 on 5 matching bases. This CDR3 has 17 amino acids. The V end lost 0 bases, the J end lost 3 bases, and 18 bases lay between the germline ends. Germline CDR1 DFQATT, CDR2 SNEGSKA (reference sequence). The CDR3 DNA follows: TGCAGTGCTAGAGATGGGGCCGGCGCAGGGAACAATCAGCCCCAGCATTTT. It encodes CSARDGAGAGNNQPQHF.

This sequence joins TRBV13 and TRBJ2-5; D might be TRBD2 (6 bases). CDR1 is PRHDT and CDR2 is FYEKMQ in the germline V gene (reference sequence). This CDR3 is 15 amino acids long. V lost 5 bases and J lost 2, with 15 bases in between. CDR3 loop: CASSPLWGDQETQYF. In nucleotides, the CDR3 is TGTGCCAGCAGCCCCCTCTGGGGGGATCAAGAGACCCAGTACTTC.

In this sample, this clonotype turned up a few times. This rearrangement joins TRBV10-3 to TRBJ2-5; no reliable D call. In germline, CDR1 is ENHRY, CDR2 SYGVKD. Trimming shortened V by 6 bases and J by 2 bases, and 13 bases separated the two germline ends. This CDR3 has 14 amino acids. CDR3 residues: CAISTTRQQETQYF. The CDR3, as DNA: TGTGCCATCAGCACGACCAGGCAGCAAGAGACCCAGTACTTC.

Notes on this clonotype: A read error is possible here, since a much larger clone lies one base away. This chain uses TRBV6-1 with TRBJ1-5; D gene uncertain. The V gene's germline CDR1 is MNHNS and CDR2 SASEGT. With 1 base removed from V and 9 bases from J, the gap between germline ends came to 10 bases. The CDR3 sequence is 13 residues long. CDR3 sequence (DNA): TGTGCCAGCAGTGAAGGGTCCAAGGGGCCCCAGCATTTT. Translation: CASSEGSKGPQHF.

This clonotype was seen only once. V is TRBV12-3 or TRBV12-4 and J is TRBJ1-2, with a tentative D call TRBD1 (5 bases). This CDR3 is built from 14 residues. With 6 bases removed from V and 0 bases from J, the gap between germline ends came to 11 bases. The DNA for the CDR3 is TGTGCCAGCAGCCAGGGCTACGCTAACTATGGCTACACCTTC. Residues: CASSQGYANYGYTF.

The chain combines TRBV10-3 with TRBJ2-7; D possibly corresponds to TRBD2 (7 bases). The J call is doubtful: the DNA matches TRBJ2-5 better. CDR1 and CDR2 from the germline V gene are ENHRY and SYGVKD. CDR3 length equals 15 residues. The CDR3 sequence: CATMTLGGGEETQYF. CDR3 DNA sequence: TGTGCCACCATGACGCTGGGAGGGGGAGAAGAGACCCAGTACTTC.

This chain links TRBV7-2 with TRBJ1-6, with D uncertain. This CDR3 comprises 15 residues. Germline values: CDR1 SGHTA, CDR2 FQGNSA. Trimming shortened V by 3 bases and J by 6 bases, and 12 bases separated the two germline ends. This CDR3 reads CASSLSPTGNSPLHF. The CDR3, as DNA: TGTGCCAGCAGCTTGAGTCCTACGGGTAATTCACCCCTCCACTTT.

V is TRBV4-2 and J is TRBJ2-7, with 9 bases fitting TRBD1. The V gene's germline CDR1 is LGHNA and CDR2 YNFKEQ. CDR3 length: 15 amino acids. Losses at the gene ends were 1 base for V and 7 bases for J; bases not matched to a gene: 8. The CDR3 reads CASSQATGGTGEQYF. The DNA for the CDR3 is TGTGCCAGCAGCCAAGCTACAGGGGGCACGGGGGAGCAGTACTTC.

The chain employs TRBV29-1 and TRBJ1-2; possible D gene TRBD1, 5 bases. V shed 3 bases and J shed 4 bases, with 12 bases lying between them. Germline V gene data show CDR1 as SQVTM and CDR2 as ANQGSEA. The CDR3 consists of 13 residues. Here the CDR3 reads CSVEVGVGYGYTF. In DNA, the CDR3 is TGCAGCGTTGAGGTGGGGGTAGGCTATGGCTACACCTTC.